These 20 T cell receptor beta chains originate from one sample sequenced in a study of blood T cell repertoires in COVID-19. Clones were read by immunoSEQ multiplex PCR, and TCRdb kept only the in-frame ones, dropping some. There are 97,000 or so clones in the sample; approximately 90% occur only once, and more than 5% lies in the top ten. The source material was peripheral blood. These receptors all come from a woman aged 50 to 65 with COVID-19, enrolled during active disease.

Here the CDR3 DNA reads TGTGCCAGCAGCGCACAACAGGGAGCGGTTGGGAACACTGAAGCTTTCTTT. Protein product: CASSAQQGAVGNTEAFF. The chain is built from TRBV7-9 and TRBJ1-1; the D gene is possibly TRBD1 (6 bases). Trimming left V 5 bases short and J 1 base short, with 20 bases between. The CDR3 spans 17 residues. Germline V CDR1 and CDR2: SEHNR, FQNEAQ (reference sequence).

Here the CDR3 reads CASSGVAGGSTEAFF. The CDR3 DNA reads as TGTGCCAGCAGCGGGGTGGCGGGGGGGAGCACTGAAGCTTTCTTT. The rearrangement joins TRBV5-4 to TRBJ1-1; a weak D match, TRBD1 (5 bases). CDR3 size: 15 residues. V was trimmed by 4 bases and J by 4 bases, leaving 17 bases between them. The germline CDR1 and CDR2 sequences are SGHNT and YYREEE (reference sequence).

The chain uses TRBV7-9 and TRBJ1-2; perhaps TRBD1 as D (6 bases). This CDR3 has 15 amino acids. V was trimmed by 5 bases and J by 2 bases, leaving 15 bases between them. CDR1 and CDR2 (germline): SEHNR, FQNEAQ (reference sequence). CDR3 sequence: CASSIGQTTNYGYTF. CDR3 in DNA: TGTGCCAGCAGCATCGGACAGACGACCAACTATGGCTACACCTTC.

This clone was seen a few times. The chain recombines TRBV18 with TRBJ1-1; D is possibly TRBD1 (5 bases). The CDR3 loop spans 15 amino acids. Trimming removed 2 bases at V and 1 base at J, with 11 bases between. Germline CDR1 reads KGHSH; CDR2 reads LQKENI. CDR3 protein: CASSPGAGGNTEAFF. In nucleotides, the CDR3 is TGTGCCAGCTCACCAGGGGCCGGTGGGAACACTGAAGCTTTCTTT.

The chain couples TRBV2 to TRBJ2-1; 8 bases fit TRBD2. The CDR3 has 14 residues. Germline assignment: CDR1 SNHLY and CDR2 FYNNEI. Trimming at V came to 6 bases and at J to 3 bases, leaving 4 bases not matched to a gene. DNA for the CDR3: TGTGCCAGCAGGACACTAGCGGTCTACAATGAGCAGTTCTTC. Translation: CASRTLAVYNEQFF.

This clone is a singleton in its sample. The chain carries TRBV7-9 and TRBJ2-1; no definite D call. The V end lost 3 bases, the J end lost 5 bases, and 11 bases lay between the germline ends. This CDR3 is built from 14 residues. CDR1 is SEHNR, CDR2 FQNEAQ, per germline (reference sequence). The CDR3 coding sequence is TGTGCCAGCAGCTTTCTGGTAGACAACAATGAGCAGTTCTTC. It translates to CASSFLVDNNEQFF.

The chain is built from TRBV28 and TRBJ1-2; D is ambiguous. The CDR3 contains 14 residues. The germline gives CDR1 MDHEN, CDR2 SYDVKM. V was pared by 2 bases and J by 4 bases, with 11 bases between. In nucleotides, the CDR3 is TGTGCCAGCAGTTTACGGCAGGTTGGCTATGGCTACACCTTC. Translated, it gives CASSLRQVGYGYTF.

V gene TRBV13 combines with J gene TRBJ2-1; 8 nucleotides agree with TRBD2. The CDR3 runs to 12 residues. J lost 10 bases, V lost 1 base, and 0 bases had no gene match. CDR1 and CDR2 from the germline V gene are PRHDT and FYEKMQ (reference sequence). CDR3 sequence: CASSLAGGEQFF. In DNA form, the CDR3 reads TGTGCCAGCAGCTTAGCGGGGGGGGAGCAGTTCTTC.

This sequence joins TRBV5-1 and TRBJ1-4, with no clear D. Trimming took off 2 bases at V and 5 bases at J, with 19 bases between the two ends. This CDR3 spans 17 amino acids. CDR1 and CDR2 from the germline V gene are SGHRS and YFSETQ. The CDR3 spells CASSLTGNGLLNEKLFF. The CDR3 bases are TGCGCCAGCAGCTTAACCGGCAACGGACTTCTAAATGAAAAACTGTTTTTT.

This chain uses TRBV4-1 with TRBJ1-2; 10 bases are shared with TRBD1. J lost 8 bases, V lost 1 base, and 10 bases had no gene match. The germline CDR1 and CDR2 sequences are MGHRA and YSYEKL. The CDR3 is 16 amino acids. The CDR3 is CASSQAQGDRGSGYTF. Written as DNA, the CDR3 is TGCGCCAGCAGCCAAGCCCAGGGGGACAGGGGAAGCGGCTACACCTTC.

V gene TRBV18 combines with J gene TRBJ1-1; a weak D match, TRBD1 (5 bases). The germline V and J ends were trimmed by 5 bases and 0 bases, with 13 bases remaining between them. From germline, CDR1 is KGHSH and CDR2 LQKENI. The CDR3 has 15 amino acids. CDR3 coding DNA: TGTGCCAGCTCATCGGGGGAAGGTATGAACACTGAAGCTTTCTTT. This encodes CASSSGEGMNTEAFF.

The chain combines TRBV9 with TRBJ2-3; the D gene is possibly TRBD1 (5 bases). The CDR3 runs 15 residues. The germline V and J ends were trimmed by 3 bases and 0 bases, with 11 bases remaining between them. Germline assignment: CDR1 SGDLS and CDR2 YYNGEE. The CDR3: CASSDRSSSTDTQYF. The CDR3 DNA is TGTGCCAGCAGCGACAGGTCCTCTAGCACAGATACGCAGTATTTT. The whole variable domain, remainder taken from reference TRBV9 and TRBJ2-3, is DSGVTQTPKHLITATGQRVTLRCSPRSGDLSVYWYQQSLDQGLQFLIQYYNGEERAKGNILERFSAQQFPDLHSELNLSSLELGDSALYFCASSDRSSSTDTQYFGPGTRLTVL.

The chain is built from TRBV6-2 or TRBV6-3 and TRBJ2-1, with 7 bases matching TRBD2. Trimming cost V 6 bases and J 2 bases; bases outside gene matches: 4. The germline V gene has CDR1 MNHEY and CDR2 SVGEGT. There are 14 residues in the CDR3. In DNA form, the CDR3 reads TGTGCCAGCAGCCCGGGGGGTACCTACAATGAGCAGTTCTTC. Translation: CASSPGGTYNEQFF.

This clone has at least ten counts. This chain connects TRBV28 to TRBJ1-1; unclear D gene. The CDR3 spans 14 residues. V was cut by 2 bases and J by 5 bases, with 12 bases left in between. The germline V gene has CDR1 MDHEN and CDR2 SYDVKM. The CDR3 DNA is TGTGCCAGCAGTTTACCAGGAAGTGGGACTGAAGCTTTCTTT. It encodes CASSLPGSGTEAFF.

This chain joins TRBV5-1 and TRBJ2-7, with D maybe TRBD1 (5 bases). This CDR3 spans 15 amino acids. The V gene's germline CDR1 is SGHRS and CDR2 YFSETQ. V was trimmed by 0 bases and J by 2 bases, leaving 12 bases between them. The CDR3 DNA is TGCGCCAGCAGCTTGGGGCAGGGCGGTCCCTACGAGCAGTACTTC. Its translation: CASSLGQGGPYEQYF.

The chain uses TRBV2 and TRBJ1-3; unclear D gene. CDR3 length: 14 amino acids. Trimming shortened V by 11 bases and J by 0 bases, and 14 bases separated the two germline ends. Germline V gene lookup returns CDR1 SNHLY and CDR2 FYNNEI. This CDR3 is CAAQAPSSGNTIYF. Here the CDR3 DNA reads TGTGCCGCGCAGGCACCGAGCTCTGGAAACACCATATATTTT.

This clone was seen at least ten times. This rearrangement joins TRBV28 to TRBJ1-6; 8 positions agree with TRBD1. J was trimmed by 6 bases and V by 5 bases; bases with no gene match: 9. The CDR3 has 16 residues. In germline, CDR1 is MDHEN, CDR2 SYDVKM. CDR3 sequence reads: CASSTGQGLGNSPLHF. CDR3 DNA: TGTGCCAGCAGTACCGGACAGGGCCTAGGTAATTCACCCCTCCACTTT.

V usage is TRBV30 and J usage is TRBJ2-7; 10 bases agree with TRBD2. Trimming took 3 bases from V and 5 from J; bases not matched to a gene: 7. Germline values: CDR1 GTSNPN, CDR2 SVGIG (reference sequence). This CDR3 has 14 amino acids. The CDR3 loop reads CAWRTGTSVDEQYF. The CDR3 DNA reads as TGTGCCTGGAGGACCGGGACTAGCGTCGACGAGCAGTACTTC. The full variable domain, rest sourced from reference TRBV30 and TRBJ2-7, is SQTIHQWPATLVQPVGSPLSLECTVEGTSNPNLYWYRQAAGRGLQLLFYSVGIGQISSEVPQNLSASRPQDRQFILSSKKLLLSDSGFYLCAWRTGTSVDEQYFGPGTRLTVT.

This sequence joins TRBV5-1 and TRBJ2-3; D might be TRBD2 (6 bases). This CDR3 has 14 residues. The V gene lost 2 bases and the J gene lost 4 bases, with 11 bases spanning the gap. CDR1 and CDR2 from the germline V gene are SGHRS and YFSETQ. CDR3 in amino acids: CASSFLSGADTQYF. The DNA for the CDR3 is TGCGCCAGCAGCTTCCTTAGCGGAGCAGATACGCAGTATTTT.

This sequence joins TRBV5-8 and TRBJ1-5, with 7 bases matching TRBD1. V lost 0 bases and J lost 2; bases outside the gene matches: 5. The germline CDR1 and CDR2 sequences are SGHTS and YDEGEE. This CDR3 has 16 amino acids. This chain's CDR3 is CASSLGTGLGNQPQHF. In nucleotides, the CDR3 is TGTGCCAGCAGCTTGGGGACAGGTCTAGGCAATCAGCCCCAGCATTTT.